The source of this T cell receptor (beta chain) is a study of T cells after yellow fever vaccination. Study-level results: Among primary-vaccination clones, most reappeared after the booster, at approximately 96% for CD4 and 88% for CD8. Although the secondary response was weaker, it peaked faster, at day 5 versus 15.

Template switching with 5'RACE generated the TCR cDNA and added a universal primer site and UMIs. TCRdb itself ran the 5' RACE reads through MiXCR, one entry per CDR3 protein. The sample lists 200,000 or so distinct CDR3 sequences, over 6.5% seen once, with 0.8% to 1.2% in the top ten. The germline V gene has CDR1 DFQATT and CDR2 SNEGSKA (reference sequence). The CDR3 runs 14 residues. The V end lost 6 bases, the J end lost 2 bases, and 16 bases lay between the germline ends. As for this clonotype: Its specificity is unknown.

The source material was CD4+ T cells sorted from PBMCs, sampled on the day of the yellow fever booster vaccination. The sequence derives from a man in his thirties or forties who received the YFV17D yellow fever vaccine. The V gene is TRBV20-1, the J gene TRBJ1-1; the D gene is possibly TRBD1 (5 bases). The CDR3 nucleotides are TGCAGTGCGATAAGGGACGGTGGTAACACTGAAGCTTTCTTT. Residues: CSAIRDGGNTEAFF.